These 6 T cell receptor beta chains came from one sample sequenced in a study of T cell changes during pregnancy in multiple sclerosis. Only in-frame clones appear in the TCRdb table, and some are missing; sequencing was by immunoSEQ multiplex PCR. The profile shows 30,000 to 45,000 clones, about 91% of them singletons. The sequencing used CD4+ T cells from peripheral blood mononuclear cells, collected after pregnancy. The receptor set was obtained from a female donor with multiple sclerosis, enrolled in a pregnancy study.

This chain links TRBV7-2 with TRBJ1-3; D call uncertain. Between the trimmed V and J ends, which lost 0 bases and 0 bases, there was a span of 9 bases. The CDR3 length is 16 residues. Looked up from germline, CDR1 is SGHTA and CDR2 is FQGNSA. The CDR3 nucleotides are TGTGCCAGCAGCTTAGCGAGGCAGAGCTCTGGAAACACCATATATTTT. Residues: CASSLARQSSGNTIYF.

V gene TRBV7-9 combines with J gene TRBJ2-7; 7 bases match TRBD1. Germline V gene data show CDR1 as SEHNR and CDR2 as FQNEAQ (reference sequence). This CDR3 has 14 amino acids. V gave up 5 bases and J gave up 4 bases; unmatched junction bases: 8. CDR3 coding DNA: TGTGCCAGCAGCCCCGGGACAGCCGTTTACGAGCAGTACTTC. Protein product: CASSPGTAVYEQYF.

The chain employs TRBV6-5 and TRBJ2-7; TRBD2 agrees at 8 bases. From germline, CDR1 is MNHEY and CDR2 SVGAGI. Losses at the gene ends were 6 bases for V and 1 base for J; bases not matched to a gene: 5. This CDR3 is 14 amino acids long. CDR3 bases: TGTGCCAGCAGACGGACTAGCACTTCCTACGAGCAGTACTTC. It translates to CASRRTSTSYEQYF.

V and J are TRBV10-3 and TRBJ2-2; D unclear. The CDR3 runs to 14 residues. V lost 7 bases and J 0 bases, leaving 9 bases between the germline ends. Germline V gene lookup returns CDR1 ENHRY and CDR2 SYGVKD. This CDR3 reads CAIKAGPNTGELFF. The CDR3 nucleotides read TGTGCCATCAAGGCAGGCCCGAACACCGGGGAGCTGTTTTTT.

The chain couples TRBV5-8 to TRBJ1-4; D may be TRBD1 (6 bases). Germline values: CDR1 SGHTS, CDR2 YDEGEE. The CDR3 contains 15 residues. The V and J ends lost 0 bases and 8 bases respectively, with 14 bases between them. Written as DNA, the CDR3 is TGTGCCAGCAGCTTGGGAAGACAGGAAAGGGAAAAACTGTTTTTT. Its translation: CASSLGRQEREKLFF.

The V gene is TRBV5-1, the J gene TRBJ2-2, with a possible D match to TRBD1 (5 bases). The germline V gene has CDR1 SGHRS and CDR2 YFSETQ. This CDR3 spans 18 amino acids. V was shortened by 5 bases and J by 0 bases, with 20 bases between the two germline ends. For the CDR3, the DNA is TGCGCCAGCAGTCTCCGGCAGGGTTTGCCCGCGAACACCGGGGAGCTGTTTTTT. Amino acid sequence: CASSLRQGLPANTGELFF.